This section outlines one T cell receptor (beta chain) sequence together with its context. The target antigen is unknown. This specimen comes from a study of radiation and T cells in renal cell carcinoma. Study information: Nephrectomy followed 15 Gy stereotactic body radiation by 4 weeks. Notes on the study in general: From baseline, blood top tumor clonotypes peaked at 2 weeks post-radiation.

The method was immunoSEQ multiplex PCR; TCRdb's version includes in-frame clones alone and lacks a portion of them. Here the sample spans tens of thousands of clones, roughly four fifths being singletons. Time point in this sample: blood 2 weeks post-SBRT. Treatment indicated: 15 Gy SBRT to primary tumor, nephrectomy 4 weeks later. Blood was sampled at baseline, 2 weeks and 4 weeks after SBRT. This renal cell carcinoma was of the clear cell type. This sequence was found in a man aged 60 to 75 with renal cell carcinoma. This specimen was blood, taken from a patient whose treatment included radiotherapy and nephrectomy.

The CDR3 nucleotides are TGTGCCAGCAGCCAAGATCGGTATGGAGAAGCTTTCTTT. Translation gives CASSQDRYGEAFF. The chain recombines TRBV14 with TRBJ1-1; D remains unclear. CDR1 is SGHDN and CDR2 is FVKESK in the germline V gene. V shed 0 bases and J shed 8 bases, with 10 bases lying between them. The CDR3 runs 13 residues.